These 32 T cell receptor beta chains were sequenced from one sample in a study of T cells in Graves' hyperthyroidism and ophthalmopathy. TCR beta CDR3 regions were amplified from RNA. Initially, a first-round RT-PCR of the TCR CDR3 employed the HTBI primer set. TCRdb processed the multiplex PCR reads anew with MiXCR; each CDR3 protein has one entry. Seen here are fewer than 110,000 distinct CDR3 sequences, around 50% observed once, and the top ten hold roughly 25%. The sequenced material came from blood. The source is a man aged 35-49 years with Graves' hyperthyroidism.

This clonotype has more than one count but fewer than ten. The chain couples TRBV25-1 to TRBJ1-4; no clear D. Per the germline V gene, CDR1 is MGHDK and CDR2 is SYGVNS. The V end lost 4 bases, the J end lost 7 bases, and 10 bases lay between the germline ends. The CDR3 consists of 13 residues. In DNA, the CDR3 is TGTGCCAGCAGTGCGGGTCTAGGTGAAAAACTGTTTTTT. It specifies CASSAGLGEKLFF.

This clonotype has more than one count but fewer than ten. The chain recombines TRBV6-5 with TRBJ2-7, with 13 positions matching TRBD2. This CDR3 is 17 amino acids long. Germline CDR1 and CDR2: MNHEY and SVGAGI. V lost 3 bases, J lost 1 base, and 6 bases stayed unmatched. The chain's CDR3 is CASSYLGLAGESYEQYF. CDR3 nucleotide sequence: TGTGCCAGCAGTTATTTAGGACTAGCGGGGGAATCCTACGAGCAGTACTTC.

Many counts were recorded for this clonotype. The chain employs TRBV6-1 and TRBJ2-5; D perhaps matches TRBD2 (6 bases). The CDR3 is 14 residues long. Germline V lookup: CDR1 MNHNS, CDR2 SASEGT. Deletions cut 5 bases from V and 5 bases from J, with 15 bases between. The CDR3 DNA follows: TGTGCCAGCAGTTCGGGACTTTTTCGGGAGACCCAGTACTTC. This translates into CASSSGLFRETQYF.

The chain carries TRBV29-1 and TRBJ2-7; D may be TRBD2 (5 bases). V dropped 0 bases and J dropped 0 bases, with 12 bases sitting between them. CDR1 is SQVTM, CDR2 ANQGSEA, per germline. The CDR3 is 15 residues long. CDR3 amino acids: CSVEERGWNSYEQYF. The CDR3 nucleotides are TGCAGCGTTGAAGAGCGCGGGTGGAACTCCTACGAGCAGTACTTC.

This clonotype was found many times. The rearrangement links TRBV20-1 to TRBJ1-6; the D gene is possibly TRBD1 (5 bases). This CDR3 is built from 14 residues. Germline V gene data show CDR1 as DFQATT and CDR2 as SNEGSKA (reference sequence). The ends were cut back, 1 base at V and 6 bases at J, with 10 bases in the middle. CDR3 bases: TGCAGTGCTAGAGGTCCGGGGGGTAATTCACCCCTCCACTTT. As protein: CSARGPGGNSPLHF.

This clonotype appeared many times. V usage is TRBV7-3 and J usage is TRBJ2-3; D perhaps matches TRBD1 (6 bases). The CDR3 length is 14 residues. From germline, CDR1 is SGHTA and CDR2 FQGTGA. V was cut by 2 bases and J by 4 bases, with 10 bases left in between. CDR3 loop: CASSLSGAADTQYF. In DNA form, the CDR3 reads TGTGCCAGCAGCTTATCAGGGGCCGCAGATACGCAGTATTTT.

This clonotype was counted many times. This sequence joins TRBV7-9 and TRBJ2-1, with 10 nucleotides matching TRBD1. The J segment lost 5 bases and the V segment lost 4 bases, leaving 5 bases of the junction unmatched. This CDR3 has 15 amino acids. The germline V gene encodes CDR1 SEHNR and CDR2 FQNEAQ (reference sequence). The CDR3, as DNA: TGTGCCAGCAGCTACCGGGACAGGGGAGACAATGAGCAGTTCTTC. This gives the protein CASSYRDRGDNEQFF. Variable domain in full (rest from reference TRBV7-9 and TRBJ2-1): DTGVSQNPRHKITKRGQNVTFRCDPISEHNRLYWYRQTLGQGPEFLTYFQNEAQLEKSRLLSDRFSAERPKGSFSTLEIQRTEQGDSAMYLCASSYRDRGDNEQFFGPGTRLTVL.

In this sample, this clonotype turned up many times. This chain uses TRBV4-2 with TRBJ2-1; 9 bases fit TRBD1. The CDR3 sequence is 16 residues long. Unmatched junction bases numbered 6, after V lost 0 bases and J lost 6 bases. The germline CDR1 and CDR2 sequences are LGHNA and YNFKEQ. In DNA, the CDR3 is TGTGCCAGCAGCCAAGAGGCGGGACAGGGAGGCAATGAGCAGTTCTTC. Translation gives CASSQEAGQGGNEQFF.

The chain uses TRBV24-1 and TRBJ2-1; 7 nucleotides match TRBD2. The CDR3 is 18 residues long. V was clipped by 7 bases and J by 3 bases; unmatched bases: 17. Germline lookup yields CDR1 KGHDR and CDR2 SFDVKD. The CDR3 loop reads CATSALSRESGVYNEQFF. CDR3 DNA sequence: TGTGCCACCAGCGCCCTCAGTCGGGAAAGCGGGGTCTACAATGAGCAGTTCTTC.

The V call is TRBV20-1, the J call TRBJ2-7, with TRBD1 matching over 8 bases. V lost 5 bases, J lost 0 bases, and 6 bases stayed unmatched. Germline V lookup: CDR1 DFQATT, CDR2 SNEGSKA (reference sequence). This CDR3 is 14 amino acids long. CDR3 in amino acids: CSAGTGTGSYEQYF. Written as DNA, the CDR3 is TGCAGTGCTGGGACTGGGACAGGCTCCTACGAGCAGTACTTC.

The V call is TRBV5-8, the J call TRBJ1-5; 8 bases map to TRBD1. The CDR3 loop spans 13 amino acids. In germline, CDR1 is SGHTS, CDR2 YDEGEE. Unmatched junction bases numbered 12, after V lost 8 bases and J lost 11 bases. Here the CDR3 DNA reads TGTGCCAGTGCCAGGAAGCAACAGGGGGCCCAGCATTTT. It translates to CASARKQQGAQHF.

In this sample, this clonotype turned up once. A single base separates this from a much larger clone, so it may be a read error. Without the conserved terminal phenylalanine or tryptophan, this CDR3 likely stems from a read error. V is TRBV2 and J is TRBJ2-2; 8 bases map to TRBD1. The CDR3 consists of 15 residues. The V and J ends lost 4 bases and 5 bases, in that order; junction bases with no gene match: 6. Germline CDR1 is SNHLY and CDR2 is FYNNEI. CDR3 coding DNA: TGTGCCAGCAGTGTGACAGGGGTGGTGACCGGGGAGCTGTTTTCT. Translated: CASSVTGVVTGELFS.

This clonotype appeared many times. The chain joins TRBV20-1 to TRBJ2-7; D may be TRBD2 (5 bases). The CDR3 covers 15 residues. Trimming cost V 0 bases and J 4 bases, with 16 bases left between them. Germline-derived CDR1 and CDR2 are DFQATT and SNEGSKA (reference sequence). CDR3 residues: CSARDFREEEYEQYF. In DNA form, the CDR3 reads TGCAGTGCTAGAGATTTCCGTGAGGAGGAATACGAGCAGTACTTC.

This clonotype showed up many times. The chain combines TRBV7-2 with TRBJ1-4; 8 bases map to TRBD1. The J segment lost 8 bases and the V segment lost 5 bases, leaving 13 bases of the junction unmatched. The CDR3 length is 16 residues. Germline CDR1 reads SGHTA; CDR2 reads FQGNSA. CDR3 DNA sequence: TGTGCCAGCAGCCAAGCCGGCGGGACAGGAAACGAAAAACTGTTTTTT. Translating gives CASSQAGGTGNEKLFF.

On this clonotype itself: The germline gene is not matched at one end of the junction; a read error may be the cause. The V gene is TRBV5-1, the J gene TRBJ2-1; 9 bases line up with TRBD2. This CDR3 has 16 amino acids. The germline CDR1 and CDR2 sequences are SGHRS and YFSETQ. The CDR3 loop is CASSPTVLGTSNERFF. CDR3 coding DNA: TGCGCCAGCAGCCCAACGGTCTTGGGGACTAGCAATGAGCGGTTCTTC.

This clonotype showed up many times. The chain uses TRBV20-1 and TRBJ2-1, with D unresolved. The CDR3 has 14 residues. V lost 0 bases, J lost 3 bases, and 9 bases lay in between. Germline V gene lookup returns CDR1 DFQATT and CDR2 SNEGSKA (reference sequence). The CDR3 sequence: CSARDTQVYNEQFF. The CDR3 bases are TGCAGTGCTAGAGATACCCAGGTCTACAATGAGCAGTTCTTC.

This chain links TRBV7-2 with TRBJ2-1; 13 nucleotides match TRBD2. CDR1 and CDR2 (germline): SGHTA, FQGNSA. The CDR3 contains 14 residues. V gave up 5 bases and J gave up 7 bases; unmatched junction bases: 2. The CDR3 is CASSPLAGGNEQFF. As DNA, the CDR3 is TGTGCCAGCAGCCCACTAGCGGGGGGGAATGAGCAGTTCTTC. Together with reference TRBV7-2 and TRBJ2-1, the CDR3 gives the full variable domain: GAGVSQSPSNKVTEKGKDVELRCDPISGHTALYWYRQSLGQGLEFLIYFQGNSAPDKSGLPSDRFSAERTGGSVSTLTIQRTQQEDSAVYLCASSPLAGGNEQFFGPGTRLTVL.

This clonotype was seen many times. The rearrangement joins TRBV2 to TRBJ1-5, with 11 bases lining up with TRBD1. The germline CDR1 and CDR2 sequences are SNHLY and FYNNEI. With 5 bases clipped from V and 6 bases from J, the junction kept 6 bases outside the gene matches. This CDR3 has 15 amino acids. DNA for the CDR3: TGTGCCAGCAGTATTTTAGGGACAGGGGGTCAGCCCCAGCATTTT. This sequence encodes CASSILGTGGQPQHF.

This clonotype was detected ten times or more. The chain uses TRBV5-4 and TRBJ1-1, with a possible D match to TRBD1 (5 bases). Trimming left V 4 bases short and J 4 bases short, with 14 bases between. The CDR3 loop spans 14 amino acids. Germline loops: CDR1 SGHNT, CDR2 YYREEE (reference sequence). The CDR3 DNA sequence: TGTGCCAGCAGCCTAAATTGGGGGGGCACTGAAGCTTTCTTT. Encoded protein: CASSLNWGGTEAFF.

This clonotype was seen ten or more times. This chain joins TRBV25-1 and TRBJ2-2, with D unclear. Trimming left V 4 bases short and J 6 bases short, with 0 bases between. The CDR3 is made up of 10 amino acids. Germline lookup yields CDR1 MGHDK and CDR2 SYGVNS. CDR3 sequence reads: CASSAGELFF. The CDR3 DNA reads as TGTGCCAGCAGTGCCGGGGAGCTGTTTTTT.

This clonotype was seen at least ten times. The genes are TRBV9 and TRBJ2-3, with D possibly being TRBD2 (6 bases). V gave up 4 bases and J gave up 0 bases, with 21 bases separating them. The CDR3 is 18 amino acids. Germline V lookup: CDR1 SGDLS, CDR2 YYNGEE. This CDR3 is CASSPRDSTPSSTDTQYF. CDR3 DNA sequence: TGTGCCAGCAGCCCCCGGGACTCCACACCCTCTAGCACAGATACGCAGTATTTT. Full variable domain (rest looked up from reference TRBV9 and TRBJ2-3): DSGVTQTPKHLITATGQRVTLRCSPRSGDLSVYWYQQSLDQGLQFLIQYYNGEERAKGNILERFSAQQFPDLHSELNLSSLELGDSALYFCASSPRDSTPSSTDTQYFGPGTRLTVL.

This clonotype was found many times. V usage is TRBV20-1 and J usage is TRBJ1-4; maybe TRBD1 (5 bases). The CDR3 spans 14 residues. Trimming cost V 6 bases and J 10 bases, with 21 bases left between them. The germline V gene has CDR1 DFQATT and CDR2 SNEGSKA (reference sequence). The CDR3 region is CSARPDTSWGKLFF. The CDR3 DNA reads as TGCAGTGCCCGACCGGACACCTCATGGGGAAAACTGTTTTTT.

This clonotype was seen repeatedly, ten times or more. The J gene is TRBJ2-2, the V gene TRBV20-1; 7 bases agree with TRBD1. Germline assignment: CDR1 DFQATT and CDR2 SNEGSKA (reference sequence). Trimming took 1 base from V and 5 from J; bases not matched to a gene: 10. CDR3 length: 16 amino acids. CDR3 loop: CSARGGTEQGTGELFF. The CDR3 coding sequence is TGCAGTGCTAGAGGAGGGACAGAGCAAGGGACCGGGGAGCTGTTTTTT.

Regarding this clonotype: No conserved phenylalanine or tryptophan is present at the end of the CDR3, so a read error is the likely explanation. V and J are TRBV15 and TRBJ2-7; D tentatively reads TRBD1 or TRBD2 (5 bases each). Germline V CDR1 and CDR2: LNHNV, YYDKDF (reference sequence). The CDR3 sequence is 15 residues long. The CDR3 region has the DNA TGTGCCACCAGCAGAGATCGGGGCTATTCCTACAAGCAGTACATC. Translation gives CATSRDRGYSYKQYI.

This clonotype has a count of ten or more. The V and J genes are TRBV29-1 and TRBJ2-3, with D unresolved. The CDR3 has 11 amino acids. Germline CDR1 and CDR2: SQVTM and ANQGSEA. V lost 2 bases and J lost 8, with 8 bases in between. The CDR3 spells CSVELPPTQYF. The CDR3 DNA is TGCAGCGTTGAATTGCCGCCTACGCAGTATTTT.

This clonotype has just one count. The chain combines TRBV4-1 with TRBJ2-4; 11 positions match TRBD2. This CDR3 has 20 residues. Losses at the gene ends were 3 bases for V and 0 bases for J; bases not matched to a gene: 13. Germline lookup yields CDR1 MGHRA and CDR2 YSYEKL. The CDR3 here is CASSHAGSGGAIVAKNIQYF. The CDR3 nucleotides read TGCGCCAGCAGCCATGCGGGTAGCGGGGGGGCTATCGTAGCCAAAAACATTCAGTACTTC.

This clonotype was detected ten times or more. The chain has TRBV29-1 and TRBJ1-3; D possibly corresponds to TRBD1 (6 bases). This CDR3 has 12 residues. Germline loops: CDR1 SQVTM, CDR2 ANQGSEA. V was shortened by 7 bases and J by 7 bases, with 14 bases between the two germline ends. The CDR3 region has the DNA TGCAGCGCGGAAGGGGGTTGGAACACCATATATTTT. Translating it yields CSAEGGWNTIYF.

This clonotype came up a few times. The chain combines TRBV15 with TRBJ1-2; D uncertain. This CDR3 has 13 amino acids. CDR1 is LNHNV and CDR2 is YYDKDF in the germline V gene (reference sequence). V gave up 4 bases and J gave up 2 bases, with 8 bases separating them. CDR3 protein: CATSKDGNYGYTF. As DNA, the CDR3 is TGTGCCACCAGCAAGGATGGAAACTATGGCTACACCTTC.

This chain links TRBV25-1 with TRBJ2-5; D is perhaps TRBD2 (7 bases). Germline values: CDR1 MGHDK, CDR2 SYGVNS. The CDR3 has 14 amino acids. V was clipped by 11 bases and J by 0 bases, with 16 bases between them. The CDR3 sequence is CAVGAGANQETQYF. The CDR3 nucleotides are TGTGCCGTGGGGGCGGGAGCCAACCAAGAGACCCAGTACTTC.

This clonotype was picked up many times. This chain joins TRBV7-9 and TRBJ2-7; 7 positions agree with TRBD1. The germline V gene encodes CDR1 SEHNR and CDR2 FQNEAQ (reference sequence). The CDR3 sequence is 15 residues long. Trimming took 4 bases from V and 0 from J; bases not matched to a gene: 6. CDR3 in amino acids: CASSSLQGHSYEQYF. In DNA form, the CDR3 reads TGTGCCAGCAGCTCCCTACAGGGGCACTCCTACGAGCAGTACTTC. The whole variable domain, remainder taken from reference TRBV7-9 and TRBJ2-7, is DTGVSQNPRHKITKRGQNVTFRCDPISEHNRLYWYRQTLGQGPEFLTYFQNEAQLEKSRLLSDRFSAERPKGSFSTLEIQRTEQGDSAMYLCASSSLQGHSYEQYFGPGTRLTVT.

For this clonotype: One end of the junction varies from germline; a read error may be responsible. The chain links TRBV10-1 to TRBJ2-7; 7 bases fit TRBD1. CDR1 and CDR2 from the germline V gene are WNHNN and SYGVQD (reference sequence). The CDR3 totals 15 residues. This CDR3 is CVSSPTSGTAYEQYF. Here the CDR3 DNA reads TGTGTCAGCTCACCTACCTCTGGGACAGCCTACGAGCAGTACTTC.

The CDR3 coding sequence is TGTGCCAGCAGCTTAGTGGGGACAGGGATGAACACTGAAGCTTTCTTT. Translation gives CASSLVGTGMNTEAFF. V and J are TRBV11-2 and TRBJ1-1, with 9 bases fitting TRBD1. Looked up from germline, CDR1 is SGHAT and CDR2 is FQNNGV. The CDR3 loop spans 16 amino acids. V was clipped by 1 base and J by 0 bases; unmatched bases: 3.